The present TCR beta chain was sequenced within a study of cytomegalovirus exposure and HLA in healthy donors (TCRdb year 2017). About the investigation overall: An earlier analysis of roughly 610 of the donors reported around 280 Gb of sequence data and some 110 million unique TCR beta sequences obtained from around 190 million T cells. Because of strong linkage in the cohort, roughly five DR-DQ haplotypes were treated as single units for association and clustering. HLA typing included class I and class II loci at four-digit resolution. All discovery cohort repertoires had been generated using a single sequencing platform. Rather than drawing on any new phenotypic data, the later analysis identified candidate immune exposures from TCR beta sequences and the way those sequences occurred across donors. The study was designed to test whether signatures of past pathogen exposure could be identified by cataloging public T cell receptors. The study profiled the T cell repertoires of about 640 subjects by immunosequencing and related them to cytomegalovirus serostatus. To decide whether each TCR beta V gene segment behaved as functional or pseudogenic, an earlier analysis of some 580 of the donors relied on high-throughput TCR beta sequencing. Of the 300 to 500 genotyped donors, over 80% were placed in the genetic ancestry cluster associated with self-reported Caucasian donors. High-throughput TCR immunosequencing, statistical association of individual TCRs with disease status, and machine learning were combined to predict cytomegalovirus infection status. Among some 410 genotyped donors of the cohort, an average of roughly 230,000 unique TCR beta nucleotide sequences was sequenced per donor, of which about 18% were non-productive. To study patterns of TCR occurrence, a later analysis re-analyzed previously published TCR beta repertoires from around 660 donors and added high-resolution HLA genotyping. An early release covering more than 500 HLA-typed donors comprised 250 to 350 gigabases of sequencing data and approximately 85 million unique TCR sequences. Besides the first cohort of some 670 subjects, a separate validation cohort made up of some 110 different subjects was used. Genome-wide SNP genotypes for about three fifths of the roughly 670 donors were used in a later genetic analysis, which treated that subset as a discovery cohort. Typing coverage differed by locus: A, B, C, DRB1 and DQB1 were typed in roughly 620-630 donors, DQA1 in 522, DPA1 in 600 to 610, and DPB1 in just under 490. Alongside the repertoire data, information on donor age, sex, ethnicity and CMV serostatus was compiled.

The library relied on the immunoSEQ multiplex PCR assay. The multiplex PCR relied on a mix of 60 forward primers for TCR Vbeta segments and 13 reverse primers for TCR Jbeta segments. Amplification of the CDR3 region of rearranged TCR beta genes was performed with a multiplex PCR assay on genomic DNA. Amplified TCR beta libraries were sequenced as 87-base-pair reads on the Illumina HiSeq System. The authors processed their data as follows. A later analysis counted some 74 million unique TCR beta chains across the 670 or so repertoires, and 9 million to 14 million of these chains were shared by at least two donors. To remove PCR and sequencing errors, raw reads were error-corrected and collapsed into unique sequences using a nearest-neighbor algorithm that merged closely related sequences. Alignment of CDR3 sequences to IMGT reference sequences was used to assign V, D and J gene segments. For a sequence to be retained, a match of at least six nucleotides was required to both a V gene segment and a J gene segment. Rearrangements were classified as productive when the CDR3 lacked stop codons and remained in frame with V and J, and all other rearrangements were classified as non-productive. CDR3 was defined according to IMGT convention as the region running from the second conserved V-encoded cysteine to the conserved J-encoded phenylalanine. The earlier analysis of 500 to 600 of the donors excluded sequences that lacked an unambiguous match to a single V gene segment. An earlier analysis of a few hundred of the donors called V segments functional above 56.7% productive rearrangements and segregating when the between-donor standard deviation exceeded 5%. A statistical classification framework was built for diagnosing cytomegalovirus status from the catalog of TCR beta chain sequences. In a later analysis, V and J genes were assigned by comparing TCR nucleotide sequences against IMGT/GENE-DB human TR gene sequences. In a later analysis, CDR3 sequences and most-parsimonious VDJ recombination scenarios were assigned using the TCRdist pipeline. In a later analysis, each TCR beta chain was defined by its CDR3 amino acid sequence together with its V-gene family, and reads lacking a unique V-gene family were excluded. As a way to deal with suspected cross-contamination and a sequencing artifact, a later analysis dropped roughly 600 nucleotide sequences that were highly shared and had low generation probability. In a later analysis, a clonal expansion index was calculated for each public chain from normalized within-repertoire ranks of inferred template counts. In a later analysis, generation probabilities were computed using a VDJ recombination model fitted to out-of-frame rearrangements, and the results were checked against IGoR. A later analysis scored TCR-TCR, TCR-HLA and TCR-CMV co-occurrence with hypergeometric tests, applying a repertoire-size bias correction to TCR pairs. In a later analysis, false discovery rates were estimated by permuting HLA or CMV assignments 20 times. A later analysis grouped co-occurring TCRs with DBSCAN, adding TCRdist sequence similarity when clustering within HLA-allele-positive subsets. Co-occurrence clustering excluded repertoires with fewer than 30,000 or more than 120,000 public chains, plus five with anomalous nucleotide sharing. TCRdb's version of the immuneACCESS table is confined to in-frame rearrangements and falls short of the full clone set. An unresolved V gene accounts for under half of the shortfall where checked; the remainder is of unknown origin. V and J calls and clone size are those listed in that table; D and trimming were worked out from the DNA. This sample comprises roughly 200,000 clones, around 82% of them detected only once. Clones ranked in the top ten supply roughly 3% of the sample.

In total, roughly 710 healthy bone marrow donors made up the cohort. At the time of sampling, all cohort members were nominally healthy, though unrecorded immune exposures were likely present. The donor tested CMV seronegative and was one of the 352 seronegative cohort members. Every donor gave a peripheral blood sample, and the peripheral blood mononuclear cells from that sample were used for TCR beta sequencing. The Qiagen DNeasy Blood Extraction Kit was used to extract genomic DNA from the blood cell samples. Concerning this clone: Its antigen is not yet known. No base qualities exist here, and no much larger clone lies one base off it.

The full study reports these points: Most CMV-associated TCR beta chains appeared to be HLA-restricted in a later analysis, and the HLA associations seemed to be driven largely by CMV exposure. The only immune exposure information available for the cohort was CMV serostatus. In both the original and validation cohorts, the classifier was reported to diagnose cytomegalovirus status with high specificity and sensitivity. A cluster of highly shared sequence variants was judged likely to be a technical artifact of the sequencing pipeline. According to a later analysis, TCR association rates differed among HLA loci, with DRB1 alleles showing the most associated TCRs and HLA-C alleles showing the fewest. Some IMGT-functional V segments, including TRBV6-2 and TRBV6-3, could not be told apart with the 87-base-pair reads, so those segments were excluded. The study gave a list of 150 to 200 TCR beta chains associated with cytomegalovirus. A later genetic analysis associated a missense DCLRE1C variant with V-gene and J-gene trimming of TCR beta chains, and an independent cohort replicated the association. It was suggested by the authors that the approach could potentially be generalized to other disease states and immunological phenotypes. In an earlier analysis of some 500 of the donors, most TCR beta V segments appeared in productive rearrangements about 90% or about 30% of the time, broadly matching IMGT annotations. Because some donors lacked HLA typing at each locus, the association tests relied only on the typed subset. Only TCR beta chains were sequenced in this cohort, and the absence of alpha or paired-chain data limited detectable features. A further reported finding was that TCR beta sequences accurately predicted the HLA-A and HLA-B alleles for most subjects in the first cohort. In vitro tests confirmed that a few of the cytomegalovirus-associated TCR beta chains recognize cytomegalovirus antigens. Most TCR sequences were seen in very few donors, while some public TCRs were found in many individuals. Compared with the roughly 670-donor mean, donors in an Asian-associated ancestry cluster had fewer N-insertions in productive TCRs, according to a later genetic analysis. The presence/absence analyses assumed that sequencing depth was roughly uniform across donors, and that assumption may not be true. In a later analysis, HLA-associated TCR beta chains showed more clonal expansion and lower generation probabilities than non-associated chains that were equally common. Because counts were too low, seventeen rarely observed V segments, including chromosome 9 orphons, were excluded from the earlier analysis of 587 of the donors. When HLA alleles, especially DR and DQ, strongly co-occurred, TCR associations were difficult to assign to individual alleles. Correlated functional status among segregating V segments might reflect linkage disequilibrium, but an unknown experimental factor could not be ruled out. At a false discovery rate of 0.05, a later analysis linked 15,000 to 20,000 TCR beta sequences to specific HLA alleles. Several of the top co-occurrence clusters appeared to be linked to parvovirus B19, influenza, CMV and Epstein-Barr virus, according to a later analysis.

CDR1 and CDR2, per the germline V gene, are ENHRY and SYGVKD. V ends up 0 bases short and J 5 bases short, with an unmatched junction base count of 2. From the cysteine up to the phenylalanine, the CDR3 has a length of 16 residues. Of the read, only the CDR3 DNA is kept; its 48 bases are in frame from base 1. The chain is made from TRBV10-3 and TRBJ2-5, with 14 bases matching TRBD2. Sequenced input: PBMCs. The TCR comes from a woman aged 25 to 39 in good health and CMV-seronegative. The nucleotides read TGTGCCATCAGTGAGTCGACTAGCGGGGGGGCGGAGACCCAGTACTTC. Its protein product is CAISESTSGGAETQYF.